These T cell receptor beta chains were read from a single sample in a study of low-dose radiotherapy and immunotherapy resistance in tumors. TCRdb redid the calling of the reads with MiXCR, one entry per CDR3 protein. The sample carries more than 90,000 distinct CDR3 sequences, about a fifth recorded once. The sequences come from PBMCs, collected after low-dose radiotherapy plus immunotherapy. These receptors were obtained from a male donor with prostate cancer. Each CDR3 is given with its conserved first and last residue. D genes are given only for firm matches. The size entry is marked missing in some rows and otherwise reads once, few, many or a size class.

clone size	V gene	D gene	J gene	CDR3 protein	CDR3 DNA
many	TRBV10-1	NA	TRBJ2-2	CASSSPGTGELFF	TGCGCCAGCAGTAGTCCGGGTACCGGGGAGCTGTTTTTT
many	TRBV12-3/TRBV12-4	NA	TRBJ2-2	CASRARRNTGELFF	TGTGCCAGCAGGGCTCGACGAAACACCGGGGAGCTGTTTTTT
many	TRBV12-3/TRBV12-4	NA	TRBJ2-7	CASRLGVNEQYF	TGTGCCAGCAGGTTGGGGGTGAACGAGCAGTACTTC
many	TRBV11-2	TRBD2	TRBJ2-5	CASSLSGGGAWETQYF	TGTGCCAGCAGCTTGTCCGGCGGGGGGGCCTGGGAGACCCAGTACTTC
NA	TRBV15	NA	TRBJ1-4	CATSTQARGEKLFFF	NA
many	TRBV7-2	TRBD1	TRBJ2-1	CASSLGRTGGSEQFF	TGTGCCAGCAGCTTAGGGAGGACAGGGGGCTCTGAGCAGTTCTTC
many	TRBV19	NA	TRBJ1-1	CASSKRQANTEAFF	TGTGCCAGTAGTAAGCGACAGGCGAACACTGAAGCTTTCTTT
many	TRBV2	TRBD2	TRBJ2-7	CAVTSGAYEQYF	TGTGCCGTAACTAGCGGGGCCTACGAGCAGTACTTC
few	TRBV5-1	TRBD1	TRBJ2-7	CASSLDLWDRAHEQYF	TGCGCCAGCAGCTTGGATCTTTGGGACAGGGCCCACGAGCAGTACTTC
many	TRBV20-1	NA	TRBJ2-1	CSARDIFRRGSYNEQFF	TGCAGTGCTAGAGATATTTTCCGCAGGGGTTCCTACAATGAGCAGTTCTTC
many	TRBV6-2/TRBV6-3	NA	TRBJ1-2	CASSPVGGENYGYTF	TGTGCCAGCAGCCCGGTAGGGGGGGAGAACTATGGCTACACCTTC
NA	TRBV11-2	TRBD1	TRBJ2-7	CASSLDRLAGGEQYF	TGTGCCAGCAGCTTAGATCGTCTGGCAGGGGGAGAGCAGTACTTC
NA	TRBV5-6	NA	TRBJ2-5	CASTNQTALYFCATSDLHGTQYF	NA
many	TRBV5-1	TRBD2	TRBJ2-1	CASSIGGNYNEQFF	TGCGCCAGCTCAATCGGGGGGAACTACAATGAGCAGTTCTTC
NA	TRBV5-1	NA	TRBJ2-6	CASSKSQGSGANVLTF	TGCGCCAGCAGCAAGTCCCAGGGCTCTGGGGCCAACGTCCTGACTTTC
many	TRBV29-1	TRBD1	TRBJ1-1	CSVVGAGTGDTEAFF	TGCAGCGTTGTGGGAGCCGGGACAGGGGACACTGAAGCTTTCTTT
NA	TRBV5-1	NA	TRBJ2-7	CASSPGTREEQYF	TGCGCCAGCAGCCCGGGTACCCGGGAGGAGCAGTACTTC
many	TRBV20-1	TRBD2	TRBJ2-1	CIAILAGGPPNEQFF	TGCATTGCTATCCTAGCGGGGGGGCCCCCCAATGAGCAGTTCTTC
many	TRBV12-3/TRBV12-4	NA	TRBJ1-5	CASTTGGQPQHF	TGTGCCAGCACCACGGGGGGGCAGCCCCAGCATTTT
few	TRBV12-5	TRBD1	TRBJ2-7	CASTAGTGYEQYF	TGTGCTAGCACTGCCGGGACAGGTTACGAGCAGTACTTC
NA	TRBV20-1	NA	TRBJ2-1	CSARDLAGYSYNEQFF	TGCAGTGCTAGAGATCTCGCGGGATACTCCTACAATGAGCAGTTCTTC
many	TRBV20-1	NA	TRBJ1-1	CSARDPDSNTEAFF	TGCAGTGCTAGAGACCCGGACAGTAACACTGAAGCTTTCTTT
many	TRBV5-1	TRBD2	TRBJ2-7	CASSFTLAGSSYEQYF	TGCGCCAGCAGCTTCACTTTAGCGGGATCCTCCTACGAGCAGTACTTC
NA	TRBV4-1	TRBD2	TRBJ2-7	CASSQGRGSYEQYF	TGCGCCAGCAGCCAGGGGCGGGGGTCCTACGAGCAGTACTTC
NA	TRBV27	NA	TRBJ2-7	CASSFPGAGGPGEQYF	TGTGCCAGCAGTTTTCCTGGGGCAGGAGGGCCAGGGGAGCAGTACTTC
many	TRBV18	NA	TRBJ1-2	CASSPEASYGYTF	TGTGCCAGCTCACCCGAGGCCTCCTATGGCTACACCTTC
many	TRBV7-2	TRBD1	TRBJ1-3	CASSPRWQGANTIYF	TGTGCCAGCAGCCCCCGTTGGCAGGGGGCGAACACCATATATTTT
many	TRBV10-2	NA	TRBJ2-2	CASSTTNTGELFF	TGCGCCAGCAGTACCACGAACACCGGGGAGCTGTTTTTT
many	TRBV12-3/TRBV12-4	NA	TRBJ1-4	CASSLAQTANEKLFF	TGTGCCAGCAGTTTAGCGCAGACAGCAAACGAAAAACTGTTTTTT
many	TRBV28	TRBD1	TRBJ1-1	CASIQDRGAFF	TGTGCCAGCATTCAGGACAGGGGAGCTTTCTTT
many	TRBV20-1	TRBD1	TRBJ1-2	CSALGTGVGHGYTF	TGCAGTGCTCTCGGGACAGGGGTGGGTCATGGCTACACCTTC
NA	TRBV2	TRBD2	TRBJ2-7	CASTLGEGHYEQYF	TGTGCCAGCACCCTGGGGGAGGGCCACTACGAGCAGTACTTC
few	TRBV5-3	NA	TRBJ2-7	CASSRGQSDYEQYF	TGTGCCAGCAGTCGCGGACAGAGCGACTACGAGCAGTACTTC
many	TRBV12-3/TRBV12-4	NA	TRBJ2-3	CASSYASSTDTQYF	TGTGCCAGCAGTTATGCCAGCAGCACAGATACGCAGTATTTT
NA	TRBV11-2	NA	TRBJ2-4	CASSLSPGGLGKNIQYF	TGTGCCAGCAGCTTAAGTCCGGGGGGCCTTGGCAAAAACATTCAGTACTTC
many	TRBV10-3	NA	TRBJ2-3	CAISELAESTDTQYF	TGTGCCATCAGTGAGTTAGCGGAGAGCACAGATACGCAGTATTTT
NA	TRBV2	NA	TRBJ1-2	CASRGSWGVDYGYTF	TGTGCCAGTAGAGGGTCATGGGGGGTCGACTATGGCTACACCTTC
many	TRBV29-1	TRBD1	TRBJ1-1	CSVAGTGGTEAFF	TGCAGCGTTGCCGGGACAGGGGGAACTGAAGCTTTCTTT
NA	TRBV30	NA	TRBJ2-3	CAWSRGGDADTQYF	TGTGCCTGGAGTCGCGGCGGGGACGCAGATACGCAGTATTTT
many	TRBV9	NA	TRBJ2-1	CASSVDSLDEQFF	TGTGCCAGCAGCGTAGACTCCCTGGATGAGCAGTTCTTC
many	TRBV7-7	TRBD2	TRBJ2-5	CASSFGVVGGEETQYF	TGTGCCAGCAGCTTTGGAGTGGTCGGGGGGGAAGAGACCCAGTACTTC
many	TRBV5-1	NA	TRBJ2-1	CASSFEVIDEQFF	TGCGCCAGCAGCTTCGAAGTTATTGATGAGCAGTTCTTC
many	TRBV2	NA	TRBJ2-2	CASSERGSNTGELFF	TGTGCCAGCAGTGAAAGGGGCTCGAACACCGGGGAGCTGTTTTTT
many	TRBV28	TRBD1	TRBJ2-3	CASSFGTVTDTQYF	TGTGCCAGCAGTTTTGGGACAGTAACAGATACGCAGTATTTT
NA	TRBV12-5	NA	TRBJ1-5	CASGFGENQPQHF	TGTGCTAGTGGTTTCGGGGAAAATCAGCCCCAGCATTTT
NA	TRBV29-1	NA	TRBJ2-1	CSVAGASGNSNEQFF	TGCAGCGTTGCGGGGGCCAGCGGAAACTCTAATGAGCAGTTCTTC
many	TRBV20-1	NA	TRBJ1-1	CSASWGTEAFF	TGCAGTGCTAGCTGGGGGACTGAAGCTTTCTTT
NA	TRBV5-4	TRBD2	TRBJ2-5	CASSLPSGSLTQYF	TGTGCCAGCAGCTTGCCCAGCGGGAGTCTGACCCAGTACTTC
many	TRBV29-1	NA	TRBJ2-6	CSVQDSGANVLTF	TGCAGCGTTCAAGACTCTGGGGCCAACGTCCTGACTTTC
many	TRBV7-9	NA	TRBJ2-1	CASSWGNWGQFF	TGTGCCAGCAGCTGGGGGAACTGGGGGCAGTTCTTC
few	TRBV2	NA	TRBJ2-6	CASSLGSGANVLTF	TGTGCCAGCTCCTTGGGGTCTGGGGCCAACGTCCTGACTTTC
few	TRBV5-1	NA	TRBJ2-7	CASSTGTYVEYEQYF	TGCGCCAGCAGCACCGGGACCTACGTCGAGTACGAGCAGTACTTC
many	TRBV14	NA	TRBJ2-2	CASSQVLGGELFF	TGTGCCAGCAGCCAAGTGCTTGGCGGGGAGCTGTTTTTT
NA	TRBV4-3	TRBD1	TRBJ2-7	CASSPTGNYEQYF	TGCGCCAGCAGCCCGACAGGGAACTACGAGCAGTACTTC
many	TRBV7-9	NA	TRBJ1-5	CASSLAGLGAQHF	TGTGCCAGCAGCTTAGCTGGTCTGGGGGCCCAGCATTTT
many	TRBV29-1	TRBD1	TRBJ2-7	CSVVRTGTYEQYF	TGCAGCGTTGTCAGGACAGGGACCTACGAGCAGTACTTC
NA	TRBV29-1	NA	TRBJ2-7	CSVGVFLLSGRYEQYF	TGCAGCGTTGGTGTTTTTCTCCTTAGTGGACGGTACGAGCAGTACTTC
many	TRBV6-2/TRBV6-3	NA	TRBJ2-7	CASSAQVYEQYF	TGTGCCAGCAGTGCGCAGGTCTACGAGCAGTACTTC
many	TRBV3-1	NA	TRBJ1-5	CASSSSGNQPQHF	TGTGCCAGCAGCTCCAGTGGGAATCAGCCCCAGCATTTT
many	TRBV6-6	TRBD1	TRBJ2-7	CASSYSMNLRDRGLYEQYF	TGTGCCAGCAGTTACTCGATGAACCTCCGGGACAGGGGGCTCTACGAGCAGTACTTC